This is a list of T cell receptor beta chains from one sample in a study of memory CD4+ T cells and cytomegalovirus serostatus. The table came from immunoSEQ multiplex PCR; TCRdb's copy has only in-frame clones and leaves some out. The repertoire holds about 92,000 clones, 80% seen once, with around 3.6% in the top ten. The material sequenced was memory CD4+ T cells from blood. All receptors come from an adult in good health and CMV-seropositive. The CDR3 runs from the conserved cysteine through the conserved F or W. Each record gives: D gene, V gene, J gene, clone size, CDR3 protein, CDR3 DNA. The D gene is left open where the match is weak. The size field is filled for only some rows; it gives once, few, many or a size class.

d_call: -; v_call: TRBV2; j_call: TRBJ1-1; clone_size: -; cdr3_aa: CASRGRENTEAFF; cdr3_nt: TGTGCCAGCAGGGGACGGGAGAACACTGAAGCTTTCTTT
d_call: TRBD1; v_call: TRBV19; j_call: TRBJ2-1; clone_size: few; cdr3_aa: CASSIEARGLWEQFF; cdr3_nt: TGTGCCAGTAGTATAGAGGCCAGGGGGCTATGGGAGCAGTTCTTC
d_call: TRBD1; v_call: TRBV28; j_call: TRBJ2-7; clone_size: few; cdr3_aa: CASSSPGQGRKEQYF; cdr3_nt: TGTGCCAGCAGTTCCCCGGGACAGGGGCGGAAAGAGCAGTACTTC
d_call: -; v_call: TRBV5-6; j_call: TRBJ2-5; clone_size: -; cdr3_aa: CASSTMTSRETQYF; cdr3_nt: TGTGCCAGCAGCACCATGACAAGCCGAGAGACCCAGTACTTC
d_call: -; v_call: TRBV29-1; j_call: TRBJ2-7; clone_size: -; cdr3_aa: CSVDIGGSYEQYF; cdr3_nt: TGCAGCGTTGACATCGGGGGCTCCTACGAGCAGTACTTC
d_call: -; v_call: TRBV7-3; j_call: TRBJ2-7; clone_size: once; cdr3_aa: CASSLRGRGSEQYF; cdr3_nt: TGTGCCAGCAGCTTAAGGGGCAGGGGATCCGAGCAGTACTTC
d_call: TRBD1; v_call: TRBV28; j_call: TRBJ1-2; clone_size: -; cdr3_aa: CASSQPGGGLLSGYTF; cdr3_nt: TGTGCCAGCAGTCAACCAGGGGGCGGTCTCTTAAGTGGCTACACCTTC
d_call: -; v_call: TRBV18; j_call: TRBJ2-1; clone_size: -; cdr3_aa: CASSFDSVYNEQFF; cdr3_nt: TGTGCCAGCTCCTTCGACTCGGTGTACAATGAGCAGTTCTTC
d_call: -; v_call: TRBV2; j_call: TRBJ1-2; clone_size: once; cdr3_aa: CASSEGWGGRRSYTF; cdr3_nt: TGTGCCAGCAGTGAAGGATGGGGGGGCCGACGCTCATACACCTTC
d_call: TRBD1; v_call: TRBV28; j_call: TRBJ1-2; clone_size: -; cdr3_aa: CASSSPGRQGHYGYTF; cdr3_nt: TGTGCCAGCAGCTCCCCCGGTAGACAGGGTCACTATGGCTACACCTTC
d_call: -; v_call: TRBV9; j_call: TRBJ1-2; clone_size: few; cdr3_aa: CASSVESTVTGHGYTF; cdr3_nt: TGTGCCAGCAGCGTAGAGTCCACAGTGACTGGGCATGGCTACACCTTC
d_call: TRBD1; v_call: TRBV7-8; j_call: TRBJ1-2; clone_size: -; cdr3_aa: CASSQDRAYGYTF; cdr3_nt: TGTGCCAGCAGCCAGGACAGGGCCTATGGCTACACCTTC
d_call: -; v_call: TRBV29-1; j_call: TRBJ2-7; clone_size: -; cdr3_aa: CSVEELDPYEQYF; cdr3_nt: TGCAGCGTTGAAGAACTAGATCCTTACGAGCAGTACTTC
d_call: -; v_call: TRBV5-1; j_call: TRBJ1-5; clone_size: -; cdr3_aa: CASSLQGNQPQHF; cdr3_nt: TGCGCCAGCAGCTTACAGGGAAATCAGCCCCAGCATTTT
d_call: -; v_call: TRBV28; j_call: TRBJ1-2; clone_size: -; cdr3_aa: CASSLVPNYGYTF; cdr3_nt: TGTGCCAGCAGTTTAGTGCCTAACTATGGCTACACCTTC
d_call: TRBD1; v_call: TRBV7-2; j_call: TRBJ1-5; clone_size: few; cdr3_aa: CASSLVQGGNQPQHF; cdr3_nt: TGTGCCAGCAGCTTAGTACAGGGGGGGAATCAGCCCCAGCATTTT
d_call: -; v_call: TRBV9; j_call: TRBJ2-7; clone_size: -; cdr3_aa: CASSVAGEVGEQYF; cdr3_nt: TGTGCCAGCAGCGTAGCGGGAGAGGTAGGAGAGCAGTACTTC
d_call: -; v_call: TRBV7-2; j_call: TRBJ2-7; clone_size: -; cdr3_aa: CASSLGAANSYEQYF; cdr3_nt: TGTGCCAGCAGCTTAGGGGCAGCCAACTCCTACGAGCAGTACTTC
d_call: -; v_call: TRBV28; j_call: TRBJ1-2; clone_size: -; cdr3_aa: CASSLNGGRIYGYTF; cdr3_nt: TGTGCCAGCAGTTTGAACGGCGGCCGGATCTATGGCTACACCTTC
d_call: TRBD1; v_call: TRBV6-5; j_call: TRBJ2-7; clone_size: -; cdr3_aa: CASRRDRAYEQYF; cdr3_nt: TGTGCCAGCAGAAGGGACAGGGCCTACGAGCAGTACTTC
d_call: -; v_call: TRBV20-1; j_call: TRBJ1-2; clone_size: few; cdr3_aa: CSGPFNYGYTF; cdr3_nt: TGCAGCGGACCCTTTAACTATGGCTACACCTTC
d_call: -; v_call: TRBV4-1; j_call: TRBJ2-7; clone_size: -; cdr3_aa: CASSRSLQGASYEQYF; cdr3_nt: TGCGCCAGCAGCCGATCCCTCCAGGGAGCCTCCTACGAGCAGTACTTC
d_call: -; v_call: TRBV6-6; j_call: TRBJ1-3; clone_size: -; cdr3_aa: CASSSGSLGNTIYF; cdr3_nt: TGTGCCAGCAGTTCCGGGTCCCTTGGAAACACCATATATTTT
d_call: TRBD1; v_call: TRBV10-3; j_call: TRBJ2-7; clone_size: -; cdr3_aa: CAISGTGGSYEQYF; cdr3_nt: TGTGCCATCAGTGGTACAGGGGGAAGCTACGAGCAGTACTTC
d_call: TRBD2; v_call: TRBV7-9; j_call: TRBJ2-7; clone_size: -; cdr3_aa: CASSFTSGRGEQYF; cdr3_nt: TGTGCCAGCAGCTTTACTAGCGGGAGGGGTGAGCAGTACTTC
d_call: TRBD1; v_call: TRBV10-3; j_call: TRBJ2-7; clone_size: -; cdr3_aa: CAISEAAGQGIYEQYF; cdr3_nt: TGCGCCATCAGTGAGGCCGCGGGACAGGGGATCTACGAGCAGTACTTC
d_call: -; v_call: TRBV7-2; j_call: TRBJ2-5; clone_size: -; cdr3_aa: CASSLSAFQETQYF; cdr3_nt: TGTGCCAGCAGCTTATCTGCCTTCCAAGAGACCCAGTACTTC
d_call: TRBD2; v_call: TRBV5-6; j_call: TRBJ2-3; clone_size: -; cdr3_aa: CASSGSGTSGRFTDTQYF; cdr3_nt: TGTGCCAGCAGCGGGAGCGGGACTAGCGGCCGTTTCACAGATACGCAGTATTTT
d_call: TRBD2; v_call: TRBV7-8; j_call: TRBJ2-1; clone_size: -; cdr3_aa: CASSLAPPGLAGEGREFF; cdr3_nt: TGTGCCAGCAGCTTAGCGCCCCCGGGACTAGCGGGAGAGGGTCGCGAGTTCTTC
d_call: TRBD2; v_call: TRBV6-5; j_call: TRBJ2-1; clone_size: -; cdr3_aa: CASSGGESYNEQFF; cdr3_nt: TGTGCCAGCAGTGGGGGGGAATCCTACAATGAGCAGTTCTTC
d_call: -; v_call: TRBV6-5; j_call: TRBJ1-5; clone_size: -; cdr3_aa: CASSYAGHQPQHF; cdr3_nt: TGTGCCAGCAGTTACGCAGGACATCAGCCCCAGCATTTT
d_call: TRBD1; v_call: TRBV7-2; j_call: TRBJ1-4; clone_size: -; cdr3_aa: CASSLGNRGYNEKLFF; cdr3_nt: TGTGCCAGCAGCCTTGGGAACAGGGGGTATAATGAAAAACTGTTTTTT
d_call: TRBD1; v_call: TRBV5-1; j_call: TRBJ1-1; clone_size: -; cdr3_aa: CASSLGGEGAAEAFF; cdr3_nt: TGCGCCAGCAGCTTGGGTGGGGAGGGGGCCGCTGAAGCTTTCTTT
d_call: -; v_call: TRBV2; j_call: TRBJ1-2; clone_size: -; cdr3_aa: CASRRLGRNYGYTF; cdr3_nt: TGTGCCAGCAGGAGACTCGGCAGAAACTATGGCTACACCTTC
d_call: TRBD1; v_call: TRBV6-1; j_call: TRBJ1-1; clone_size: few; cdr3_aa: CACGQGGSMNTEAFF; cdr3_nt: TGTGCCTGCGGACAGGGTGGTTCGATGAACACTGAAGCTTTCTTT
d_call: TRBD2; v_call: TRBV27; j_call: TRBJ2-1; clone_size: once; cdr3_aa: CASSLAGARQFF; cdr3_nt: TGTGCCAGCAGTTTAGCGGGAGCTCGGCAGTTCTTC
d_call: -; v_call: TRBV7-6; j_call: TRBJ2-1; clone_size: few; cdr3_aa: CASSPAGSYNEQFF; cdr3_nt: TGTGCCAGCAGCCCAGCCGGATCCTACAATGAGCAGTTCTTC
d_call: -; v_call: TRBV7-2; j_call: TRBJ1-4; clone_size: -; cdr3_aa: CASSQAPANEKLFF; cdr3_nt: TGTGCCAGCAGCCAGGCGCCGGCGAATGAAAAACTGTTTTTT
d_call: -; v_call: TRBV7-2; j_call: TRBJ1-2; clone_size: -; cdr3_aa: CASSPDLGGCTF; cdr3_nt: TGTGCCAGCAGCCCGGACTTGGGGGGCTGCACCTTC
d_call: -; v_call: TRBV4-3; j_call: TRBJ1-1; clone_size: -; cdr3_aa: CASSHLDRNTEAFF; cdr3_nt: TGCGCCAGCAGCCACCTGGACCGGAACACTGAAGCTTTCTTT
d_call: -; v_call: TRBV28; j_call: TRBJ2-6; clone_size: once; cdr3_aa: CASSFRGGGANVLTF; cdr3_nt: TGTGCCAGCAGTTTCCGGGGAGGTGGGGCCAACGTCCTGACTTTC
d_call: -; v_call: TRBV6-5; j_call: TRBJ1-2; clone_size: medium-sized; cdr3_aa: CASTRDGAGYGYTF; cdr3_nt: TGTGCCAGCACTAGGGACGGCGCAGGCTATGGCTACACCTTC
d_call: -; v_call: TRBV4-2; j_call: TRBJ1-5; clone_size: -; cdr3_aa: CASSQDLGRLDQPQHF; cdr3_nt: TGTGCCAGCAGCCAAGATCTGGGCAGGTTGGATCAGCCCCAGCATTTT
d_call: -; v_call: TRBV7-9; j_call: TRBJ1-2; clone_size: -; cdr3_aa: CASSDGFRVLGGYTF; cdr3_nt: TGTGCCAGCAGCGATGGGTTCAGGGTATTGGGTGGCTACACCTTC
d_call: -; v_call: TRBV29-1; j_call: TRBJ2-1; clone_size: once; cdr3_aa: CSVCGQAYNEQFF; cdr3_nt: TGCAGCGTTTGTGGTCAGGCCTACAATGAGCAGTTCTTC
d_call: TRBD1; v_call: TRBV2; j_call: TRBJ2-7; clone_size: -; cdr3_aa: CASGGQTSYEQYF; cdr3_nt: TGTGCCAGCGGGGGACAGACATCCTACGAGCAGTACTTC
d_call: TRBD2; v_call: TRBV28; j_call: TRBJ2-3; clone_size: -; cdr3_aa: CASKPGGASTDTQYF; cdr3_nt: TGTGCCAGCAAACCGGGGGGAGCTAGCACAGATACGCAGTATTTT
d_call: -; v_call: TRBV5-4; j_call: TRBJ2-5; clone_size: few; cdr3_aa: CASSPPGGEDQETQYF; cdr3_nt: TGTGCCAGCAGCCCGCCAGGCGGGGAAGACCAAGAGACCCAGTACTTC
d_call: -; v_call: TRBV10-3; j_call: TRBJ1-2; clone_size: -; cdr3_aa: CAIKGGAGDYGYTF; cdr3_nt: TGTGCCATCAAGGGGGGGGCAGGGGACTATGGCTACACCTTC
d_call: -; v_call: TRBV19; j_call: TRBJ2-7; clone_size: -; cdr3_aa: CASSMGFADEQYF; cdr3_nt: TGTGCCAGTAGTATGGGTTTCGCGGACGAGCAGTACTTC
d_call: TRBD1; v_call: TRBV7-6; j_call: TRBJ2-5; clone_size: once; cdr3_aa: CASSRPPGTGGEPQETQYF; cdr3_nt: TGTGCCAGCAGTCGACCTCCCGGGACAGGGGGCGAGCCCCAAGAGACCCAGTACTTC
d_call: -; v_call: TRBV9; j_call: TRBJ2-5; clone_size: -; cdr3_aa: CASSPLTGRETQYF; cdr3_nt: TGTGCCAGCAGCCCATTGACAGGGAGGGAGACCCAGTACTTC
d_call: TRBD1; v_call: TRBV19; j_call: TRBJ2-7; clone_size: once; cdr3_aa: CASSIPGTASYEQYF; cdr3_nt: TGTGCCAGTAGTATACCCGGGACAGCCTCCTACGAGCAGTACTTC